This TCR beta chain was sequenced in a study of cytotoxic CD8 clonotypes in ibrutinib-treated CLL. Produced via immunoSEQ multiplex PCR; TCRdb's table is partial and in-frame only. The sample gives about 76,000 clones, 83% of which show up once; 35% to 45% is in the top ten. The germline V gene encodes CDR1 LGHNA and CDR2 YNFKEQ. The CDR3 sequence is 16 residues long. V was clipped by 0 bases and J by 3 bases, with 14 bases between them. Sequences were derived from PBMCs, sampled after 24 months of ibrutinib treatment. The TCR sequence derives from a human donor with chronic lymphocytic leukemia. The rearrangement uses TRBV4-2 and TRBJ1-2; D remains unclear. CDR3 sequence (DNA): TGTGCCAGCAGCCAAGAGAGTCGCGACACGTACTATGGCTACACCTTC. Translating it yields CASSQESRDTYYGYTF.